Shown below are 18 T cell receptor beta chains from a single sample sequenced in a study of blood T cell repertoires in COVID-19. Generated by immunoSEQ multiplex PCR, the TCRdb table keeps only in-frame clones and is missing some. This sample has fewer than 400,000 clones, with around four fifths found just once. Input material: peripheral blood. The receptors here all came from a young man with active or convalescent COVID-19.

V and J are TRBV3-1 (or the pseudogene TRBV3-2) and TRBJ1-3; possible D gene TRBD1, 5 bases. With 10 bases removed from V and 0 bases from J, the gap between germline ends came to 16 bases. CDR1 is LGHDT and CDR2 is YNNKEL in the germline V gene (reference sequence). The CDR3 covers 15 residues. CDR3 in amino acids: CATTGGASSGNTIYF. The DNA for the CDR3 is TGTGCCACAACCGGAGGGGCGAGCTCTGGAAACACCATATATTTT.

The chain carries TRBV12-5 and TRBJ2-7, with 12 nucleotides matching TRBD2. The junction had 0 bases not matched to a gene; V was cut back by 4 bases and J by 2 bases. This CDR3 is 14 amino acids long. CDR1 is LGHNT and CDR2 is FRNRAP in the germline V gene. The CDR3 reads CASGSSGGAYEQYF. Written as DNA, the CDR3 is TGTGCTAGTGGTTCTAGCGGGGGGGCCTACGAGCAGTACTTC.

A single count supports this clone. The sample has other DNA sequences that encode this CDR3 too. The gene calls are TRBV9 and TRBJ2-6, with D maybe TRBD2 (6 bases). Germline CDR1 reads SGDLS; CDR2 reads YYNGEE. The CDR3 runs 15 residues. The V end lost 2 bases, the J end lost 2 bases, and 8 bases lay between the germline ends. CDR3 sequence: CASSVGGAGANVLTF. The CDR3 DNA reads as TGTGCCAGCAGCGTTGGAGGGGCTGGGGCCAACGTCCTGACTTTC.

The CDR3 nucleotides read TGTGCCAGCTCCGCACAGGGTTTGGGTGGAAACACCATATATTTT. Translating it yields CASSAQGLGGNTIYF. The chain is built from TRBV7-3 and TRBJ1-3; D possibly corresponds to TRBD1 (6 bases). V lost 8 bases to trimming and J lost 3 bases, with 17 bases between them. Germline CDR1 reads SGHTA; CDR2 reads FQGTGA. The CDR3 has 15 residues.

This clone showed up just once. The V call is TRBV13, the J call TRBJ1-2; weak D call: TRBD1 (6 bases). This CDR3 comprises 12 residues. Germline values: CDR1 PRHDT, CDR2 FYEKMQ (reference sequence). The V gene lost 5 bases and the J gene lost 5 bases, with 9 bases spanning the gap. CDR3 nucleotides: TGTGCCAGCAGCCTCGGACAGTATGGCTACACCTTC. Its translation is CASSLGQYGYTF.

A few counts support this clone. The V and J genes are TRBV7-2 and TRBJ2-2; no clear D gene. This CDR3 region has 14 residues. V was pared by 0 bases and J by 1 base, with 3 bases between. Germline-derived CDR1 and CDR2 are SGHTA and FQGNSA. CDR3 residues: CASSLALNTGELFF. In DNA, the CDR3 is TGTGCCAGCAGCTTAGCCCTGAACACCGGGGAGCTGTTTTTT. Together with reference TRBV7-2 and TRBJ2-2, the CDR3 gives the full variable domain: GAGVSQSPSNKVTEKGKDVELRCDPISGHTALYWYRQSLGQGLEFLIYFQGNSAPDKSGLPSDRFSAERTGGSVSTLTIQRTQQEDSAVYLCASSLALNTGELFFGEGSRLTVL.

The chain joins TRBV6-5 to TRBJ1-5, with 7 bases matching TRBD1. Germline CDR1 is MNHEY and CDR2 is SVGAGI. The CDR3 contains 15 residues. Losses at the gene ends were 0 bases for V and 10 bases for J; bases not matched to a gene: 9. CDR3: CASSYSMQGGLPQHF. The DNA for the CDR3 is TGTGCCAGCAGTTACTCGATGCAGGGGGGTCTACCCCAGCATTTT.

This chain links TRBV2 with TRBJ1-5; 7 bases are a match to TRBD1. Germline lookup yields CDR1 SNHLY and CDR2 FYNNEI. The CDR3 is made up of 13 amino acids. Germline trimming cut 11 bases from V and 5 bases from J; bases unmatched to any gene: 9. CDR3 DNA: TGTGCCTCAAGCCTAGGGACAGATCAGCCCCAGCATTTT. Its translation is CASSLGTDQPQHF.

This chain links TRBV7-8 with TRBJ2-7, with D tentatively TRBD2 (6 bases). This CDR3 contains 16 residues. V was shortened by 5 bases and J by 3 bases, with 20 bases between the two germline ends. Germline V gene data show CDR1 as SGHVS and CDR2 as FQNEAQ. The CDR3 here is CASSASGAGGIYEQYF. CDR3 coding DNA: TGTGCCAGCAGCGCGTCGGGTGCGGGCGGGATCTACGAGCAGTACTTC. Supplemented by reference TRBV7-8 and TRBJ2-7, the full variable domain reads GAGVSQSPRYKVAKRGQDVALRCDPISGHVSLFWYQQALGQGPEFLTYFQNEAQLDKSGLPSDRFFAERPEGSVSTLKIQRTQQEDSAVYLCASSASGAGGIYEQYFGPGTRLTVT.

The genes are TRBV24-1 and TRBJ2-7; 15 bases fit TRBD2. Trimming took 0 bases from V and 7 from J; bases not matched to a gene: 18. Germline CDR1 and CDR2: KGHDR and SFDVKD. This CDR3 region has 21 residues. The CDR3 sequence: CATSDLPTAYPGLAGGLEQYF. The CDR3 nucleotides are TGTGCCACCAGTGATTTGCCGACAGCTTATCCGGGACTAGCGGGAGGCCTAGAGCAGTACTTC.

The rearrangement links TRBV4-1 to TRBJ1-4; tentative D call: TRBD1 (6 bases). Trimming stripped 5 bases from V and 12 bases from J, with 19 bases between. Germline assignment: CDR1 MGHRA and CDR2 YSYEKL. CDR3 length: 14 residues. The CDR3 sequence: CASSGTGSEIELFF. CDR3 bases: TGCGCCAGCAGCGGAACAGGGAGTGAGATCGAACTGTTTTTT.

This clone was seen once. The V gene is TRBV30, the J gene TRBJ2-3; 10 bases match TRBD2. With V trimmed by 3 bases and J by 6 bases, 6 bases remained unmatched. Per the germline V gene, CDR1 is GTSNPN and CDR2 is SVGIG (reference sequence). There are 14 residues in the CDR3. The chain's CDR3 is CAWRPAGGLDTQYF. In nucleotides, the CDR3 is TGTGCCTGGAGGCCAGCGGGGGGGCTGGATACGCAGTATTTT.

This chain joins TRBV27 and TRBJ1-5; maybe TRBD1 (6 bases). CDR1 and CDR2 from the germline V gene are MNHEY and SMNVEV (reference sequence). The CDR3 spans 17 residues. Trimming shortened V by 6 bases and J by 1 base, and 19 bases separated the two germline ends. The CDR3, as DNA: TGTGCCAGCAGCCCATTAGGGGGACACCTAAGCAATCAGCCCCAGCATTTT. Its protein product is CASSPLGGHLSNQPQHF.

This chain joins TRBV6-5 and TRBJ2-7; D perhaps matches TRBD2 (7 bases). Looked up from germline, CDR1 is MNHEY and CDR2 is SVGAGI. Trimming stripped 4 bases from V and 5 bases from J, with 15 bases between. This CDR3 is 14 amino acids long. The CDR3 is CASSFPPGGNEQYF. The CDR3 DNA follows: TGTGCCAGCAGTTTCCCCCCGGGGGGCAACGAGCAGTACTTC.

The V and J genes are TRBV11-2 and TRBJ2-5; TRBD2 agrees at 9 bases. Looked up from germline, CDR1 is SGHAT and CDR2 is FQNNGV. The V and J ends lost 5 bases and 8 bases, in that order; junction bases with no gene match: 9. The CDR3 consists of 14 residues. CDR3 sequence: CASSPPSTSGTQYF. CDR3 DNA sequence: TGTGCCAGCAGCCCCCCTTCGACTAGCGGCACCCAGTACTTC. The full variable domain, rest sourced from reference TRBV11-2 and TRBJ2-5, is EAGVAQSPRYKIIEKRQSVAFWCNPISGHATLYWYQQILGQGPKLLIQFQNNGVVDDSQLPKDRFSAERLKGVDSTLKIQPAKLEDSAVYLCASSPPSTSGTQYFGPGTRLLVL.

This clone was detected a few times. V is TRBV28 and J is TRBJ1-6; no clear D gene. This CDR3 contains 12 residues. Trimming removed 3 bases from V and 9 bases from J, with 6 bases in between. Germline V gene data show CDR1 as MDHEN and CDR2 as SYDVKM. In DNA, the CDR3 is TGTGCCAGCAGTTTGTCGAGTTCACCCCTCCACTTT. Translation: CASSLSSSPLHF.

This rearrangement joins TRBV6-6 to TRBJ1-1; D not certain. Trimming pared 7 bases from V and 0 bases from J, leaving 9 bases between. The CDR3 has 13 residues. Germline assignment: CDR1 MNHNY and CDR2 SVGAGI (reference sequence). This chain's CDR3 is CASTKIMNTEAFF. The CDR3 DNA reads TGTGCCAGCACTAAGATCATGAACACTGAAGCTTTCTTT.

The rearrangement links TRBV3-1 (or the pseudogene TRBV3-2) to TRBJ2-1; TRBD2 agrees at 8 bases. This CDR3 contains 15 residues. The V segment lost 4 bases and the J segment 4 bases; nucleotides outside the gene matches: 6. Germline CDR1 LGHDT, CDR2 YNNKEL (reference sequence). CDR3 amino acids: CASSPRSGSYNEQFF. The CDR3 DNA follows: TGTGCCAGCAGCCCCCGAAGCGGGAGTTACAATGAGCAGTTCTTC.